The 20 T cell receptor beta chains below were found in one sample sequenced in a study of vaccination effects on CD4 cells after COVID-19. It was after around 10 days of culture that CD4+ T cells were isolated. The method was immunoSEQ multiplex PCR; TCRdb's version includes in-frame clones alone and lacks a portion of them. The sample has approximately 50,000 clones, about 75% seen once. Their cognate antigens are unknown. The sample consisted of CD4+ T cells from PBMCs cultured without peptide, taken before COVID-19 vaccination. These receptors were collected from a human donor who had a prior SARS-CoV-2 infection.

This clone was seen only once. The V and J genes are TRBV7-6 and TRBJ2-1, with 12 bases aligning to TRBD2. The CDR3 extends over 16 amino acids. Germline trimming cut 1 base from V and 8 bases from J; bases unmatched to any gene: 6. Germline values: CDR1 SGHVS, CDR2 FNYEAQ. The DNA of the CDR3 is TGTGCCAGCAGCTTAGAGGGGGGACTAGCGGGCGATGAGCAGTTCTTC. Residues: CASSLEGGLAGDEQFF.

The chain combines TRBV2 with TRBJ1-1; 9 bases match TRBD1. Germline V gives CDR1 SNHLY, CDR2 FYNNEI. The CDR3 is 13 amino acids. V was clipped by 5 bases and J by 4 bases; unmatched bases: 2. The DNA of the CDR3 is TGTGCCAGCAGTTCGACAGGGGGCACTGAAGCTTTCTTT. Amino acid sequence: CASSSTGGTEAFF.

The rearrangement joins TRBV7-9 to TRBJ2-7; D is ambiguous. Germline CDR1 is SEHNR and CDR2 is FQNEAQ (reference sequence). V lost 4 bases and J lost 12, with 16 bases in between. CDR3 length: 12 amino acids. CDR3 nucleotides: TGTGCCAGCAGCTCCACCATCGGGCTGGTGTACTTC. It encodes CASSSTIGLVYF.

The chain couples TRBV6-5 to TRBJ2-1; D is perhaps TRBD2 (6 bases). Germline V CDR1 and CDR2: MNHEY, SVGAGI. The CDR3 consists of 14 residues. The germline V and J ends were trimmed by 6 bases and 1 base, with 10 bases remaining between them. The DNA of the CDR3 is TGTGCCAGCAGCCGTAGCGGATCCTACAATGAGCAGTTCTTC. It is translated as CASSRSGSYNEQFF.

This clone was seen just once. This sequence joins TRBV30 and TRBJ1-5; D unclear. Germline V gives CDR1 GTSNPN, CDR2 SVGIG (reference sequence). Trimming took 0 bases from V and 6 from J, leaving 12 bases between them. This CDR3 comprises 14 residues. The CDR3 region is CAWSVTPVVQPQHF. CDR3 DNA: TGTGCCTGGAGTGTAACACCGGTAGTTCAGCCCCAGCATTTT.

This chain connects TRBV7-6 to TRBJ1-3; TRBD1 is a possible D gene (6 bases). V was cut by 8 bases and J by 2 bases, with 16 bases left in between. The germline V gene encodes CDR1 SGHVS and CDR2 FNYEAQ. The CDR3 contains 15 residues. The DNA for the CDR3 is TGTGCCAGCCAATCCCCCGGGGGCACTGGAAACACCATATATTTT. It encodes CASQSPGGTGNTIYF.

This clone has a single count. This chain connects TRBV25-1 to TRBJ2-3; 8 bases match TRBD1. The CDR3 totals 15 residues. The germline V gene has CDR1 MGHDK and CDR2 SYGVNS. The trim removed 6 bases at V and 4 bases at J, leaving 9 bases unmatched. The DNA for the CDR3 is TGTGCCAGCAGCTTGACAGGGGTGGTTCCAGATACGCAGTATTTT. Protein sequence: CASSLTGVVPDTQYF.

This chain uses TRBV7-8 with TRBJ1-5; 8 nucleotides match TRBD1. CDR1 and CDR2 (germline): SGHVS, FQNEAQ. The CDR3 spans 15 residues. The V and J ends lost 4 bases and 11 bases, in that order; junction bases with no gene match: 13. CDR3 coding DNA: TGTGCCAGCAGCTCGGGGACAGGCCCGGGTTGGGCCCAGCATTTT. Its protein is CASSSGTGPGWAQHF.

The CDR3 DNA reads as TGTGCCAGCTCACCACGGCAGGATCAGCCCCAGCATTTT. It specifies CASSPRQDQPQHF. V gene TRBV18 combines with J gene TRBJ1-5; D remains unclear. Trimming left V 1 base short and J 5 bases short, with 6 bases between. CDR1 is KGHSH and CDR2 is LQKENI in the germline V gene. The CDR3 spans 13 residues. Looking up the rest from reference TRBV18 and TRBJ1-5 gives the full variable domain: NAGVMQNPRHLVRRRGQEARLRCSPMKGHSHVYWYRQLPEEGLKFMVYLQKENIIDESGMPKERFSAEFPKEGPSILRIQQVVRGDSAAYFCASSPRQDQPQHFGDGTRLSIL.

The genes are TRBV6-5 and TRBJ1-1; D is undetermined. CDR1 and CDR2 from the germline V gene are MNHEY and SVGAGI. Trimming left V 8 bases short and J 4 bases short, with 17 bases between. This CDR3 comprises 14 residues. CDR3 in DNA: TGTGCCAGCCAAATCACGGGGAGGTTCACTGAAGCTTTCTTT. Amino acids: CASQITGRFTEAFF.

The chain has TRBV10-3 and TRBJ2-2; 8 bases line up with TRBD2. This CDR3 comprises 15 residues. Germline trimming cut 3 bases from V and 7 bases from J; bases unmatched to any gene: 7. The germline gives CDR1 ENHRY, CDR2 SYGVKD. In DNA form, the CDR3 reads TGTGCCATCAGTGAATCGGGGGGGCGTTACGGGGAGCTGTTTTTT. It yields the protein CAISESGGRYGELFF.

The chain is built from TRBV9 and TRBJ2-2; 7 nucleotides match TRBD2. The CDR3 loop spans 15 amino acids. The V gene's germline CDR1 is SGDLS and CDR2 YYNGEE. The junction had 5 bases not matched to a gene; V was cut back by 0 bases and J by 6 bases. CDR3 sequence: CASSVDVAGAGELFF. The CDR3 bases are TGTGCCAGCAGCGTAGATGTGGCGGGAGCCGGGGAGCTGTTTTTT.

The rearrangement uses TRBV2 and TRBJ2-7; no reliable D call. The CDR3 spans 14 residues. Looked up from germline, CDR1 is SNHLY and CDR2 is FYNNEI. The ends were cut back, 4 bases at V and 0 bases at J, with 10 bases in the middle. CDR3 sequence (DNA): TGTGCCAGCAGTGTAGATGGCACCTCCTACGAGCAGTACTTC. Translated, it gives CASSVDGTSYEQYF.

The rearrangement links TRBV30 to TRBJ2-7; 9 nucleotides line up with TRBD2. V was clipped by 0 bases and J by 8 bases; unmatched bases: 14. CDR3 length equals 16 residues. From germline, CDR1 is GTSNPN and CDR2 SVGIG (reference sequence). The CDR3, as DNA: TGTGCCTGGAGTGTTCGACCATCGGCGGGGGGGCTCCAGCAGTACTTC. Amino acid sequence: CAWSVRPSAGGLQQYF.

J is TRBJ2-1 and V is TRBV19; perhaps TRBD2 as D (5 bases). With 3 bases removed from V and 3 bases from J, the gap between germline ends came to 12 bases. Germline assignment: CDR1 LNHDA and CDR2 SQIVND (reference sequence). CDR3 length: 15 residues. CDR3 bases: TGTGCCAGTAGTATTCAAAGCGGACTCTACAATGAGCAGTTCTTC. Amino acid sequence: CASSIQSGLYNEQFF.

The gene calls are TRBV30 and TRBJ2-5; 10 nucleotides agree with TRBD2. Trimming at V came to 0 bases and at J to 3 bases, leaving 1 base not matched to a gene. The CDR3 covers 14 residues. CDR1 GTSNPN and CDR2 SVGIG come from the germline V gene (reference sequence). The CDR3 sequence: CAWSVLAGEETQYF. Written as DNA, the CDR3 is TGTGCCTGGAGTGTCCTAGCGGGGGAAGAGACCCAGTACTTC.

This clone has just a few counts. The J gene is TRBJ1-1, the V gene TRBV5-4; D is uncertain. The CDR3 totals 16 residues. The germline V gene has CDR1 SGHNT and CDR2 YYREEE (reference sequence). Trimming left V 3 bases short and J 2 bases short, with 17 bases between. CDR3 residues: CASSWWLVGLNTEAFF. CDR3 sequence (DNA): TGTGCCAGCAGCTGGTGGTTGGTAGGACTAAACACTGAAGCTTTCTTT.

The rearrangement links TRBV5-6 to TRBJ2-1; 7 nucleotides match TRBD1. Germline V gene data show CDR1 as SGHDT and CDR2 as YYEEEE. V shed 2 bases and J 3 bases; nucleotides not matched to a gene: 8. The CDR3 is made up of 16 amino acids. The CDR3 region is CASSLTGASLYNEQFF. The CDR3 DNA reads TGTGCCAGCAGCTTAACAGGGGCCTCCCTCTACAATGAGCAGTTCTTC.

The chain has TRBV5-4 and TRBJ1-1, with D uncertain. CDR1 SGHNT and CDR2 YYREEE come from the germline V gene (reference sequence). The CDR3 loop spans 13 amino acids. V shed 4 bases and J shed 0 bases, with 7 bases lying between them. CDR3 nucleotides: TGTGCCAGCAGCGAGCACATGAACACTGAAGCTTTCTTT. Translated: CASSEHMNTEAFF.

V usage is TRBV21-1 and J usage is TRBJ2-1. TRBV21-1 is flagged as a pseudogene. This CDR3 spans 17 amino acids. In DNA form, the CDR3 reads TGTGCCAGCAGCAAAGACAGGGGCGGGAGCTCCTACAATGAGCAGTTCTTC. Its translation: CASSKDRGGSSYNEQFF.